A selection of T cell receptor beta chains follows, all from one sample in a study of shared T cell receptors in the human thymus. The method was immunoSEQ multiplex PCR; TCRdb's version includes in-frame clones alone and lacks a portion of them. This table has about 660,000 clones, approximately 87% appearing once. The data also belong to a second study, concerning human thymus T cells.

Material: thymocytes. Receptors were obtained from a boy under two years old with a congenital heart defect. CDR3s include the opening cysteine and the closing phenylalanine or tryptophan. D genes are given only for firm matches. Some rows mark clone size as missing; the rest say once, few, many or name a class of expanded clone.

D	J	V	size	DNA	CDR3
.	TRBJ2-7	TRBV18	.	TGTGCCAGCTCACCAACGGAGACAGGGAGGCTCGAGCAGTACTTC	CASSPTETGRLEQYF
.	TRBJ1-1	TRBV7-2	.	TGTGCCAGCAAAACCCACCCCTCGCAATACAAGAACACTGAAGCTTTCTTT	CASKTHPSQYKNTEAFF
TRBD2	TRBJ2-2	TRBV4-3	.	TGCGCCAGCAGCCAAGATCGGGCTAGCGGGAGCGCGAACACCGGGGAGCTGTTTTTT	CASSQDRASGSANTGELFF
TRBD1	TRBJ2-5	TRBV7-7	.	TGTGCCAGCAGCCCACGACAGGGGGCGAGAGAGACCCAGTACTTC	CASSPRQGARETQYF
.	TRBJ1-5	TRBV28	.	TGTGCCAGCAGCCACGCCCCACAGGGATGGAGCAATCAGCCCCAGCATTTT	CASSHAPQGWSNQPQHF
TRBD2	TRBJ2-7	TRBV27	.	TGTGCCAGCAGTCCACGTAGGACTAGCGGGGGGACTTCAACCTACGAGCAGTACTTC	CASSPRRTSGGTSTYEQYF
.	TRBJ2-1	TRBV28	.	TGTGCCAGCAGGCGGGACCCATACAATGAGCAGTTCTTC	CASRRDPYNEQFF
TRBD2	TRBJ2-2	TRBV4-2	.	TGTGCCAGCAGCCTGGGGACTAGCGGGAGGGCCTTCACCGGGGAGCTGTTTTTT	CASSLGTSGRAFTGELFF
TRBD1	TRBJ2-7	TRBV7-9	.	TGTGCCAGCAGAGGGACAGGGGTTAAATACGAGCAGTACTTC	CASRGTGVKYEQYF
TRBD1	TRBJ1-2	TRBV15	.	TGTGCCACCAGCAGAGGGACAGGGACCACTAACTATGGCTACACCTTC	CATSRGTGTTNYGYTF
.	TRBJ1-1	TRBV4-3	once	TGCGCCAGCAGCCAAGATGGCGGGGAGGGTATGAACACTGAAGCTTTCTTT	CASSQDGGEGMNTEAFF
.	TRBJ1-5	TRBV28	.	TGTGCCAGCAGTTGTAGTAATCAGCCCCAGCATTTT	CASSCSNQPQHF
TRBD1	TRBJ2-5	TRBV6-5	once	TGTGCCAGCAGCCCCGACAGGGAGCAGCGGGAGACCCAGTACTTC	CASSPDREQRETQYF
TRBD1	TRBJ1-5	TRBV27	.	TGTGCCAGCGGCCACCGAACCGGGACAGAAAATCAGCCCCAGCATTTT	CASGHRTGTENQPQHF
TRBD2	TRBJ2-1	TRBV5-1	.	TGCGCCAGCAGCTGCGGGGGGTATTCCTACAATGAGCAGTTCTTC	CASSCGGYSYNEQFF
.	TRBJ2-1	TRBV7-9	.	TGTGCCAGCAGCTTAGGGCGGAGCAGGGGAGGGAATGAGCAGTTCTTC	CASSLGRSRGGNEQFF
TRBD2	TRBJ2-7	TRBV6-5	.	TGTGCCAGCAGTTATGGAGGGAGGGCTTACGAGCAGTACTTC	CASSYGGRAYEQYF
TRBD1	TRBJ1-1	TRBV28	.	TGTGCCAGCAGTCGCAGGGACAGCAAAGGAGCTAACACTGAAGCTTTCTTT	CASSRRDSKGANTEAFF
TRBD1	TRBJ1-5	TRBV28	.	TGTGCCAGCTGTTGGGACAGGGACGGCCAGCCCCAGCATTTT	CASCWDRDGQPQHF
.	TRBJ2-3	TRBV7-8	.	TGTGCCAGCAGCTCTCCAACCCGGGAGCCATTATCCTCCACAGATACGCAGTATTTT	CASSSPTREPLSSTDTQYF